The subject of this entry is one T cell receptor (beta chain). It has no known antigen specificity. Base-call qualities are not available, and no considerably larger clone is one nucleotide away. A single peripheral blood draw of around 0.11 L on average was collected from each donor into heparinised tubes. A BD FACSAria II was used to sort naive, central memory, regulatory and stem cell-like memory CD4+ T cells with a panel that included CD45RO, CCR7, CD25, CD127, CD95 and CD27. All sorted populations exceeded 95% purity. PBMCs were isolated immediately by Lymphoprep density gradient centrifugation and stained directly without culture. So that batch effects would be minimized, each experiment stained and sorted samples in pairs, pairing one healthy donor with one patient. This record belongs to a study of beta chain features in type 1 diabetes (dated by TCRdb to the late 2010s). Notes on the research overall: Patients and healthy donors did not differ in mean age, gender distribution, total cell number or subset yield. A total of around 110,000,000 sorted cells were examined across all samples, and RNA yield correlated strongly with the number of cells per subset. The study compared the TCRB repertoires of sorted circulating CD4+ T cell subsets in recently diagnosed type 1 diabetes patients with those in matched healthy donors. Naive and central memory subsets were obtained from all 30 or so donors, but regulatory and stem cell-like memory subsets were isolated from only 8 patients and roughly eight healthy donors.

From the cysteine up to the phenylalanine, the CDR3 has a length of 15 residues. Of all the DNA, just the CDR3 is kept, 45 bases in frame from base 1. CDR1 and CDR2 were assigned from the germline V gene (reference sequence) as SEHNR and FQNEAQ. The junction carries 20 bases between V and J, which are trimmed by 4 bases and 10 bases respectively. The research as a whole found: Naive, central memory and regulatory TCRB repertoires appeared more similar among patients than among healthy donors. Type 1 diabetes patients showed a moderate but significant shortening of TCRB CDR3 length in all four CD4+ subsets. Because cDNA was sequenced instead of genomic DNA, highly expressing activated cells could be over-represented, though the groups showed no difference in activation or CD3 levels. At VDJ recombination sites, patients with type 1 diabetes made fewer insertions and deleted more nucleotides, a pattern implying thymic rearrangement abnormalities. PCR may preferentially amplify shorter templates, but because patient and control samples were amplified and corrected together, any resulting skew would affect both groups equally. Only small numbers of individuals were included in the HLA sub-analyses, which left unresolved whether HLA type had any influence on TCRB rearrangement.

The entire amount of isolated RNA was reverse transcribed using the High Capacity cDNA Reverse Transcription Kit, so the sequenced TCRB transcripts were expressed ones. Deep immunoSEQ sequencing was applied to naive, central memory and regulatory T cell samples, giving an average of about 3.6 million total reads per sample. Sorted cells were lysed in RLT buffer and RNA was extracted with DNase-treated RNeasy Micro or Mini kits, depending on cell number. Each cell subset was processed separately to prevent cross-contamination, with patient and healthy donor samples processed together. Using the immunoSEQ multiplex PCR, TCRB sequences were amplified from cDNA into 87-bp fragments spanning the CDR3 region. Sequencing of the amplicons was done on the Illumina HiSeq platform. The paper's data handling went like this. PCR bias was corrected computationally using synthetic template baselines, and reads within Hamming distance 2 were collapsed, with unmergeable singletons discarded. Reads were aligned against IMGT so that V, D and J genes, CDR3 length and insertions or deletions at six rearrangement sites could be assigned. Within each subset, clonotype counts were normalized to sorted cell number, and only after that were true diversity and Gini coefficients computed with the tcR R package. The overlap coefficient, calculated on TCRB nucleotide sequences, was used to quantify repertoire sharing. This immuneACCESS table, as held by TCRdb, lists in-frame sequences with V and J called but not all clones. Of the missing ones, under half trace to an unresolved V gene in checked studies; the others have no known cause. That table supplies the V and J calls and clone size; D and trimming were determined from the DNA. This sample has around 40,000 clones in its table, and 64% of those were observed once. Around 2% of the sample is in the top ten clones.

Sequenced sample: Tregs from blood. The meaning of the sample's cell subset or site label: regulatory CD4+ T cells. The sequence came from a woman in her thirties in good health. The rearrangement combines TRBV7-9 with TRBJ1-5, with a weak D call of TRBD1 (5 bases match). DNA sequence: TGTGCCAGCAGCTCCAGTGGTAGGGGCGACGCTCCCCAGCATTTT. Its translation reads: CASSSSGRGDAPQHF.